These T cell receptor beta chains were read from a single sample in a study of human T cells and chemical hapten exposure. TCRdb ran MiXCR on the RACE reads and lists one entry per CDR3 protein. The table includes about 360,000 distinct CDR3 sequences, 5.5% to 8% detected once. Here the sequenced sample was whole blood, taken in connection with sensitization to the hapten diphenylcyclopropenone (DPC). The origin of the receptors is a woman between 18 and 29 years old with alopecia areata. Some clones in this sample may be carry-over from other donors' samples. Each CDR3 is given with its conserved first and last residue. Each record gives: clone size, D gene, V gene, J gene, CDR3 protein, CDR3 DNA. D genes are given only for firm matches. The listing skips clone size in some rows; elsewhere it reads once, few, many or a size class.

>-|-|TRBV6-5|TRBJ2-7
CASSSPGRGQYF
TGTGCCAGCAGTTCTCCGGGCCGAGGGCAGTACTTC
>many|TRBD2|TRBV7-2|TRBJ2-3
CASSSRTSRDTQYF
TGTGCCAGCAGCTCAAGGACTAGCAGAGATACGCAGTATTTT
>few|-|TRBV4-3|TRBJ2-7
CASSHSLAHSYEQYF
TGCGCCAGCAGCCATTCGCTAGCGCACTCCTACGAGCAGTACTTC
>-|-|TRBV7-9|TRBJ2-3
CASSRGLFTDTQYF
TGTGCCAGCTCCCGCGGGCTGTTCACAGATACGCAGTATTTT
>-|-|TRBV5-1|TRBJ2-5
CASSPWGFQETQYF
TGCGCCAGCAGCCCATGGGGTTTTCAAGAGACCCAGTACTTC
>-|-|TRBV6-5|TRBJ1-1
CASSYFGTANTEAFF
TGTGCCAGCAGTTACTTTGGGACGGCGAACACTGAAGCTTTCTTT
>-|TRBD1|TRBV27|TRBJ1-1
CASSLRGGGYTEAFF
TGTGCCAGCAGTTTGAGAGGGGGCGGGTACACTGAAGCTTTCTTT
>-|-|TRBV27|TRBJ2-3
CASSPSGPFTDTQYF
TGTGCCAGCAGTCCTTCGGGACCATTCACAGATACGCAGTATTTT
>many|TRBD2|TRBV7-3|TRBJ2-2
CASSWGLNTGELFF
TGTGCCAGCAGCTGGGGACTAAACACCGGGGAGCTGTTTTTT
>-|-|TRBV20-1|TRBJ2-7
CSARGRFSYEQYF
TGCAGTGCTAGGGGTAGATTTTCCTACGAGCAGTACTTC
>many|-|TRBV28|TRBJ1-2
CASTVEGNYGYTF
TGTGCCAGCACCGTGGAGGGCAACTATGGCTACACCTTC
>few|-|TRBV14|TRBJ2-1
CASSQAPGQAVLFYNEQFF
TGTGCCAGCAGCCAAGCTCCTGGCCAGGCCGTACTATTCTACAATGAGCAGTTCTTC